Sequencing of this T cell receptor (beta chain) was carried out in a study of OX40 agonist ivuxolimab in advanced cancers. In the study overall: The dose-escalation cohort was roughly 84% male, with a mean age of approximately 62 years, ranging roughly 23 to 90.

Whole-study findings and limits: Among the least clonally expanded were partial responders at 0.1-3.0 mg/kg. Clonal expansion from baseline to week 6 occurred in both CD4+ and CD8+ T cells.

Data came from immunoSEQ multiplex PCR; TCRdb stores just in-frame clones and leaves some out. The sample includes some 70,000 clones, around 86% seen only once; the top ten take under 0.75%. In regard to this clone: Its antigen is undetermined.

Germline-derived CDR1 and CDR2 are SGHTA and FQGTGA. Trimming shortened V by 1 base and J by 7 bases, and 12 bases separated the two germline ends. This CDR3 spans 14 amino acids. The rearrangement links TRBV7-3 to TRBJ2-3; TRBD1 might be the D (6 bases). This TCR came from an adult with an advanced solid tumor such as melanoma, head and neck, liver or kidney cancer. This specimen was CD4+ or CD8+ T cells sorted from blood, taken in a trial of the OX40 agonist ivuxolimab. CDR3 DNA: TGTGCCAGCAGCTTAAGTATGGGGGCAAATACGCAGTATTTT. This encodes CASSLSMGANTQYF.